The TCR beta chain under discussion was sequenced for a study of CD8+ T cells in alopecia areata (dated by TCRdb to the late 2010s). A note on the overall study: The treated patients took part in an open-label pilot trial in which moderate-to-severe alopecia areata was treated with oral tofacitinib at 5 to 10 mg twice daily. To study T cell clonal expansion in alopecia areata, the researchers applied high-throughput TCRbeta sequencing to both the C3H/HeJ mouse model and human patients. The RNA source kit depended on sample type: the PAXgene miRNA kit for fixed scalp, the miRNeasy kit for PBMCs, and the RNeasy kit for mouse skin. On the human side, TCRbeta sequencing was run on scalp tissue and on sorted CD4+ and CD8+ peripheral blood T cells from healthy controls and from alopecia areata patients with either patchy or totalis/universalis disease. Patients stayed on tofacitinib for 6 to 18 months and then had 6 months of follow-up off drug so that delayed response and recurrence could be assessed. TCRbeta CDR3 regions were amplified by immunoSEQ multiplex PCR with 35 Vbeta forward and 13 Jbeta reverse primers. Biopsies were taken from tofacitinib-treated patients at baseline and again at 4 and 24 weeks into treatment, and several of those patients also had a later scalp biopsy. Scalp clonality was compared among normal scalp (n=4), patchy alopecia areata scalp (n=8), and alopecia totalis/universalis scalp (n=8). The paper's findings and limits, for the study overall: Scalp TCR repertoire analysis is complicated because resident alphabeta T cells in normal human skin are also sequenced, whereas mouse skin is dominated by gammadelta T cells. Lesional scalp, especially in alopecia totalis/universalis, showed higher clonality and more expanded CD8+ clones than normal scalp, suggesting antigenic drive. Shared TCR sequences between patients were less evident than in mice, which may be partly attributable to HLA diversity in the patient population.

According to the study, the label for this sample's time point signals: baseline before oral tofacitinib. Lesional scalp punch biopsies and peripheral blood were obtained from alopecia areata patients. PBMCs were isolated by density centrifugation and stained for CD3, CD4 and CD8, after which CD4+ and CD8+ T cells were sorted on a FACSAria. CDR1 and CDR2 (MNHEY, SMNVEV) derive from the germline V gene (reference sequence). V and J lose 4 bases and 4 bases, and a span of 11 bases separates them. There are 15 amino acids in the CDR3, from cysteine to phenylalanine inclusive. Only the CDR3 part of the read is kept: 45 bases, read in frame from the first base. Receptor libraries were prepared by the immunoSEQ multiplex PCR assay. To provide template for TCR sequencing, every sample had RNA extracted and reverse transcribed into cDNA. SuperScript III was used to make first-strand cDNA, primed with a 2:1 mix of oligo-dT and random hexamers. A synthetic immune receptor repertoire was used to assess amplification bias, and residual bias was removed computationally. The study's processing was this. Raw reads were preprocessed to remove errors, and CDR3 was defined according to IMGT conventions as the region from the conserved cysteine to phenylalanine. Clonality was computed by normalizing Shannon entropy by log2 of the number of productive unique TCRs and subtracting the result from 1. Scalp TCRbeta sequences were cross-referenced with sorted blood CD4 and CD8 repertoires so that the CD4 or CD8 identity of scalp clones could be inferred. The table was pulled from immuneACCESS by TCRdb, which kept in-frame rearrangements only. Such tables lose some clones; where checked, under half of the loss comes from unresolved V genes, and the rest has no known cause. V, J and clone size derive from that table, while D and trimming were established from the DNA sequence. The table for this sample lists 140,000 to 150,000 clones; around 87% of them were counted only once. Around 16% of the sample lies in the top ten.

Details on this clone: There is no known antigen for this receptor. Base qualities are missing; no much larger clone stands one base away.

This specimen consisted of CD8+ T cells sorted from blood, obtained at week 0. The chain links TRBV27 with TRBJ1-6, with TRBD1 perhaps the D gene, on 6 matching bases. This sequence originates from a human donor with alopecia areata. The DNA sequence is as follows: TGTGCCAGCAGTTCGGGACACCCTTATAATTCACCCCTCCACTTT. This codes for CASSSGHPYNSPLHF.